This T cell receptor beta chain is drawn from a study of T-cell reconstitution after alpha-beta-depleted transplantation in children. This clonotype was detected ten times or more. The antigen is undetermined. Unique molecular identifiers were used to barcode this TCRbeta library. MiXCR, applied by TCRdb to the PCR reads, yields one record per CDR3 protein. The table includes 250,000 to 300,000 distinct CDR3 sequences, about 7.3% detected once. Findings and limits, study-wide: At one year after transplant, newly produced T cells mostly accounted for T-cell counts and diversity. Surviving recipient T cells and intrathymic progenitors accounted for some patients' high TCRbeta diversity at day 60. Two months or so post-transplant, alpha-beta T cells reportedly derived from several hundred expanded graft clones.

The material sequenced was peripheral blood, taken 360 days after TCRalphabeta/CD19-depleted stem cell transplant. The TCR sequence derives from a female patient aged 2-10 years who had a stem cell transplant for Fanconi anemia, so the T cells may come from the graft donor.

The CDR3 DNA sequence: TGCGCCAGCAGCCGAGCGACAGTCCTGGATGAAAAACTGTTTTTT. This translates into CASSRATVLDEKLFF. The chain is built from TRBV4-3 and TRBJ1-4; D is perhaps TRBD1 (5 bases). Germline loops: CDR1 LGHNA, CDR2 YSLEER. The CDR3 is 15 residues long. The V and J ends lost 4 bases and 6 bases respectively, with 15 bases between them.